This entry lists 8 T cell receptor beta chains sequenced from one sample in a study of identical twins. MiXCR, applied by TCRdb to the 5' RACE reads, yields one record per CDR3 protein. The data hold some 250,000 distinct CDR3 sequences, with over 5% observed a single time. The same specimen was also included in a second study, on T cells expressing NK-cell markers.

Sequences were obtained from CD8+ T cells sorted from blood. The receptor set was obtained from a woman younger than 35 in good health.

In its sample, this clonotype was seen many times. The CDR3 sequence: CASSLALTEGTGELFF. The CDR3 DNA reads as TGTGCCAGCAGCTTGGCCCTGACCGAGGGCACCGGGGAGCTGTTTTTT. The genes are TRBV5-5 and TRBJ2-2, with D perhaps TRBD2 (5 bases). The germline CDR1 and CDR2 sequences are SGHKS and YYEKEE (reference sequence). This CDR3 contains 16 residues. With 0 bases removed from V and 4 bases from J, the gap between germline ends came to 13 bases.

This clonotype was observed a few times. The rearrangement joins TRBV30 to TRBJ1-2; perhaps TRBD1 as D (5 bases). The CDR3 is 16 amino acids. Germline-derived CDR1 and CDR2 are GTSNPN and SVGIG (reference sequence). Deletions cut 0 bases from V and 4 bases from J, with 18 bases between. The CDR3 bases are TGTGCCTGGAGTGTACAAAGACGGATCCAGGGCTATGGCTACACCTTC. It codes for CAWSVQRRIQGYGYTF.

This clonotype was picked up a small number of times. The genes are TRBV7-9 and TRBJ2-7; D uncertain. Germline values: CDR1 SEHNR, CDR2 FQNEAQ (reference sequence). Trimming removed 6 bases from V and 5 bases from J, with 8 bases in between. This CDR3 is 11 amino acids long. CDR3 sequence (DNA): TGTGCCAGCAGAGGAGTTGACGAGCAGTACTTC. Protein sequence: CASRGVDEQYF.

This clonotype was detected only a few times. The chain couples TRBV7-8 to TRBJ1-4; 7 bases are shared with TRBD1. The CDR3 consists of 19 residues. Germline V lookup: CDR1 SGHVS, CDR2 FQNEAQ. Losses at the gene ends were 3 bases for V and 0 bases for J; bases not matched to a gene: 13. CDR3 in DNA: TGTGCCAGCAGCTTGGAAGAAAGACAGGGAGAAGCAACTAATGAAAAACTGTTTTTT. As protein: CASSLEERQGEATNEKLFF.

This clonotype was detected many times. The rearrangement uses TRBV4-3 and TRBJ2-1, with TRBD2 matching over 7 bases. CDR3 length: 16 amino acids. Trimming cost V 0 bases and J 4 bases; bases outside gene matches: 6. The germline V gene encodes CDR1 LGHNA and CDR2 YSLEER. The CDR3 coding sequence is TGCGCCAGCAGCCAAGACGGCGGGGGAAATTACAATGAGCAGTTCTTC. Translating it yields CASSQDGGGNYNEQFF.

The CDR3 loop reads CATSETGNNEQFF. The CDR3 DNA reads as TGTGCCACCAGTGAAACAGGAAACAATGAGCAGTTCTTC. The V call is TRBV24-1, the J call TRBJ2-1; possibly TRBD1 for D (5 bases). Germline loops: CDR1 KGHDR, CDR2 SFDVKD. Trimming left V 4 bases short and J 5 bases short, with 8 bases between. The CDR3 is made up of 13 amino acids.

This clonotype has only a few counts. The chain recombines TRBV5-5 with TRBJ2-2; perhaps TRBD1 as D (5 bases). CDR3 length: 16 amino acids. With 4 bases removed from V and 1 base from J, the gap between germline ends came to 14 bases. Germline V gene data show CDR1 as SGHKS and CDR2 as YYEKEE (reference sequence). CDR3 bases: TGTGCCAGCAGCCCCCACCCAGGGCTGAACACCGGGGAGCTGTTTTTT. This translates into CASSPHPGLNTGELFF.

This clonotype was seen at least ten times. The J gene is TRBJ2-1, the V gene TRBV27; D call uncertain. The V and J ends lost 5 bases and 10 bases respectively, with 18 bases between them. The CDR3 runs to 14 residues. Germline V gene lookup returns CDR1 MNHEY and CDR2 SMNVEV (reference sequence). The CDR3 bases are TGTGCCAGCAGTCTGGTACCCCAGAGAGGAGAGCAGTTCTTC. The encoded protein is CASSLVPQRGEQFF.